A single sample gave rise to the 22 T cell receptor beta chains below, sequenced in a study of early T cells in non-severe SARS-CoV-2 infection. TCRdb re-called the 5' RACE reads through MiXCR, storing one row per CDR3 protein. The sample lists 15,000 to 20,000 distinct CDR3 sequences, more than 4.5% occurring once. Source material: whole blood. The receptors come from an adult who was a healthcare worker with PCR-confirmed SARS-CoV-2 infection or an uninfected control (not recorded which).

By share, this clonotype counts as medium-sized. V usage is TRBV7-6 and J usage is TRBJ2-7; possibly TRBD1 for D (5 bases). The CDR3 has 12 amino acids. Germline V gene lookup returns CDR1 SGHVS and CDR2 FNYEAQ. The V end lost 4 bases, the J end lost 9 bases, and 13 bases lay between the germline ends. The CDR3 DNA sequence: TGTGCCAGCAGCTACCAGGGTTCCGCGCAGTACTTC. It is translated as CASSYQGSAQYF.

This clonotype was observed many times. The J gene is TRBJ2-7, the V gene TRBV27; D not certain. CDR1 and CDR2 (germline): MNHEY, SMNVEV (reference sequence). V lost 4 bases, J lost 2 bases, and 6 bases lay in between. The CDR3 is 12 amino acids. CDR3 sequence (DNA): TGTGCCAGCAGTTCTTACCCCTACGAGCAGTACTTC. It specifies CASSSYPYEQYF.

At least ten counts were recorded for this clonotype. The chain recombines TRBV15 with TRBJ1-5; D is perhaps TRBD1 (6 bases). This CDR3 is 15 amino acids long. Trimming pared 2 bases from V and 1 base from J, leaving 9 bases between. Germline V gives CDR1 LNHNV, CDR2 YYDKDF (reference sequence). CDR3 protein: CATSRKQGSNQPQHF. CDR3 nucleotide sequence: TGTGCCACCAGCAGAAAACAGGGAAGCAATCAGCCCCAGCATTTT. Using reference TRBV15 and TRBJ1-5 for the parts outside the CDR3, the full variable domain is DAMVIQNPRYQVTQFGKPVTLSCSQTLNHNVMYWYQQKSSQAPKLLFHYYDKDFNNEADTPDNFQSRRPNTSFCFLDIRSPGLGDTAMYLCATSRKQGSNQPQHFGDGTRLSIL.

This clonotype has more than one count but fewer than ten. This chain links TRBV11-2 with TRBJ2-1; D not certain. Trimming took 3 bases from V and 0 from J, leaving 12 bases between them. The CDR3 spans 16 residues. Germline loops: CDR1 SGHAT, CDR2 FQNNGV. The CDR3 coding sequence is TGTGCCAGCAGCTTTGCTTCGAGAAGCTCCTACAATGAGCAGTTCTTC. As protein: CASSFASRSSYNEQFF.

This clonotype has at least ten counts. The DNA for the CDR3 is TGTGCCAGCAGCTCCATTCCCGGGGGGCGATGGAACACTGAAGCTTTCTTT. Translation gives CASSSIPGGRWNTEAFF. The chain carries TRBV9 and TRBJ1-1; a possible D gene is TRBD1 (6 bases). CDR1 and CDR2 (germline): SGDLS, YYNGEE. CDR3 length: 17 amino acids. The germline V and J ends were trimmed by 4 bases and 1 base, with 20 bases remaining between them.

This clonotype is labeled medium-sized. This chain joins TRBV5-1 and TRBJ1-1; perhaps TRBD1 as D (5 bases). The CDR3 extends over 17 amino acids. Germline V gene lookup returns CDR1 SGHRS and CDR2 YFSETQ. Trimming removed 1 base from V and 1 base from J, with 17 bases in between. Here the CDR3 reads CASSLQGWVNGNTEAFF. Written as DNA, the CDR3 is TGCGCCAGCAGCTTGCAGGGATGGGTGAATGGGAACACTGAAGCTTTCTTT.

This clonotype came up many times. The chain couples TRBV28 to TRBJ2-7; 13 nucleotides align to TRBD2. The germline gives CDR1 MDHEN, CDR2 SYDVKM. CDR3 length: 13 amino acids. V trimming: 6 bases; J trimming: 12 bases; junction bases outside the gene matches: 8. CDR3 sequence (DNA): TGTGCCAGCAGAACTAGCGGGAGGGCCGATCCGTACTTC. Translated: CASRTSGRADPYF.

This clonotype has ten or more counts. The chain uses TRBV20-1 and TRBJ2-1, with 9 bases aligning to TRBD2. CDR3 length equals 15 residues. Germline V gene sequence: CDR1 DFQATT, CDR2 SNEGSKA (reference sequence). Germline trimming cut 0 bases from V and 4 bases from J; bases unmatched to any gene: 4. CDR3 DNA: TGCAGTGCTAGAGATAGGCTAGCGGGGTACAATGAGCAGTTCTTC. It specifies CSARDRLAGYNEQFF.

This clonotype came up many times. The rearrangement joins TRBV5-1 to TRBJ2-1, with TRBD2 identical over 7 bases. This CDR3 spans 16 amino acids. In germline, CDR1 is SGHRS, CDR2 YFSETQ. The V segment lost 0 bases and the J segment 6 bases; nucleotides outside the gene matches: 9. The CDR3: CASSLVGGSLFNEQFF. The CDR3 DNA reads TGCGCCAGCAGCTTGGTCGGCGGGAGTCTATTCAATGAGCAGTTCTTC.

This clonotype rates as medium-sized (0.01 to 0.1%). This sequence joins TRBV20-1 and TRBJ1-4; a possible D gene is TRBD1 (6 bases). V was cut by 4 bases and J by 6 bases, with 15 bases left in between. CDR1 and CDR2 from the germline V gene are DFQATT and SNEGSKA (reference sequence). The CDR3 loop spans 14 amino acids. The CDR3 loop reads CSATRSGGDEKLFF. CDR3 nucleotide sequence: TGCAGTGCTACCCGGAGTGGGGGCGATGAAAAACTGTTTTTT.

This clonotype was counted many times. The chain combines TRBV9 with TRBJ1-2; 8 nucleotides agree with TRBD1. Germline V gives CDR1 SGDLS, CDR2 YYNGEE. The CDR3 contains 15 residues. J gave up 8 bases and V 4 bases, and 13 bases lay outside the gene matches. The CDR3 here is CASSTRLDRGGGYTF. The CDR3 bases are TGTGCCAGCAGCACCCGACTCGACAGGGGAGGAGGCTACACCTTC.

This clonotype was seen many times. The gene calls are TRBV7-9 and TRBJ2-7; perhaps TRBD1 as D (7 bases). V lost 4 bases and J 2 bases, leaving 12 bases between the germline ends. The CDR3 runs 14 residues. Germline values: CDR1 SEHNR, CDR2 FQNEAQ (reference sequence). DNA of the CDR3: TGTGCCAGCAGCTCCGCGGGACAGACCTACGAGCAGTACTTC. This codes for CASSSAGQTYEQYF.

This clonotype was seen more than once but under ten times. This chain links TRBV19 with TRBJ2-3; D remains ambiguous. Trimming stripped 7 bases from V and 5 bases from J, with 19 bases between. The germline V gene encodes CDR1 LNHDA and CDR2 SQIVND (reference sequence). The CDR3 runs to 15 residues. The CDR3 coding sequence is TGTGCCAGTAAGATAGCTACTATAGCCGGAGATACGCAGTATTTT. Translated: CASKIATIAGDTQYF.

In its sample, this clonotype was seen many times. The genes are TRBV20-1 and TRBJ2-2; D call uncertain. V shed 0 bases and J shed 6 bases, with 11 bases lying between them. The CDR3 spans 14 residues. Germline V gene data show CDR1 as DFQATT and CDR2 as SNEGSKA (reference sequence). CDR3 sequence: CSAREDPRAGELFF. The CDR3 region has the DNA TGCAGTGCTAGAGAGGACCCAAGGGCCGGGGAGCTGTTTTTT.

This clonotype turned up a few times. For the CDR3, the DNA is TGTGCCAGCAGTTCGATGCTCGGCACAGATACGCAGTATTTT. It yields the protein CASSSMLGTDTQYF. The V and J genes are TRBV5-5 and TRBJ2-3; D gene unclear. V lost 5 bases to trimming and J lost 1 base, with 11 bases between them. The CDR3 length is 14 residues. Germline V CDR1 and CDR2: SGHKS, YYEKEE (reference sequence).

There are a few counts of this clonotype. V and J are TRBV27 and TRBJ1-1; no clear D gene. The germline V gene has CDR1 MNHEY and CDR2 SMNVEV (reference sequence). The CDR3 runs 13 residues. Deletions cut 3 bases from V and 2 bases from J, with 7 bases between. Written as DNA, the CDR3 is TGTGCCAGCAGTTTTTGGAGAAACACTGAAGCTTTCTTT. It specifies CASSFWRNTEAFF.

This clonotype was seen a few times. The V gene is TRBV29-1, the J gene TRBJ2-3; D uncertain. V lost 6 bases and J lost 2, with 12 bases in between. The CDR3 has 13 amino acids. CDR1 is SQVTM and CDR2 is ANQGSEA in the germline V gene. CDR3 sequence: CSVVLENTDTQYF. CDR3 nucleotides: TGCAGCGTAGTTCTAGAAAACACAGATACGCAGTATTTT.

This clonotype came up many times. This rearrangement joins TRBV6-2 or TRBV6-3 to TRBJ2-2; the match to TRBD1 covers 9 bases. The junction had 7 bases not matched to a gene; V was cut back by 7 bases and J by 4 bases. The CDR3 is 15 amino acids. The V gene's germline CDR1 is MNHEY and CDR2 SVGEGT. CDR3 loop: CASTSRTGVTGELFF. Written as DNA, the CDR3 is TGTGCCAGCACGTCGAGGACAGGGGTCACCGGGGAGCTGTTTTTT.

This clonotype was counted many times. The rearrangement joins TRBV3-1 to TRBJ1-1, with a weak D call TRBD1 (6 bases). V was pared by 3 bases and J by 7 bases, with 18 bases between. The CDR3 has 15 amino acids. Germline CDR1 reads LGHDT; CDR2 reads YNNKEL (reference sequence). CDR3 nucleotides: TGTGCCAGCAGCCATGGTTCCGGGGGGCAGGGTGAAGCTTTCTTT. Amino acids: CASSHGSGGQGEAFF. Supplemented by reference TRBV3-1 and TRBJ1-1, the full variable domain reads DTAVSQTPKYLVTQMGNDKSIKCEQNLGHDTMYWYKQDSKKFLKIMFSYNNKELIINETVPNRFSPKSPDKAHLNLHINSLELGDSAVYFCASSHGSGGQGEAFFGQGTRLTVV.

This clonotype was seen many times. The J gene is TRBJ1-2, the V gene TRBV20-1; 10 bases align to TRBD1. CDR3 size: 13 residues. Germline CDR1 DFQATT, CDR2 SNEGSKA (reference sequence). The J segment lost 8 bases and the V segment lost 5 bases, leaving 8 bases of the junction unmatched. CDR3 sequence: CSAAPGQGSGYTF. CDR3 coding DNA: TGCAGTGCTGCCCCGGGACAGGGGTCCGGCTACACCTTC.

This clonotype was counted many times. The V and J genes are TRBV7-9 and TRBJ2-1; a possible D gene is TRBD2 (5 bases). CDR3 size: 14 residues. Germline values: CDR1 SEHNR, CDR2 FQNEAQ (reference sequence). Trimming removed 1 base from V and 6 bases from J, with 10 bases in between. The CDR3 reads CASSLGGFGNEQFF. In DNA form, the CDR3 reads TGTGCCAGCAGCTTAGGAGGGTTCGGCAATGAGCAGTTCTTC.

This clonotype was seen repeatedly, ten times or more. The chain employs TRBV11-2 and TRBJ2-3; 8 bases agree with TRBD2. CDR1 is SGHAT and CDR2 is FQNNGV in the germline V gene. The CDR3 is 15 residues long. With V trimmed by 6 bases and J by 2 bases, 7 bases remained unmatched. CDR3 sequence reads: CASSTPGLATDTQYF. In DNA form, the CDR3 reads TGTGCCAGCAGTACCCCCGGACTAGCCACAGATACGCAGTATTTT.